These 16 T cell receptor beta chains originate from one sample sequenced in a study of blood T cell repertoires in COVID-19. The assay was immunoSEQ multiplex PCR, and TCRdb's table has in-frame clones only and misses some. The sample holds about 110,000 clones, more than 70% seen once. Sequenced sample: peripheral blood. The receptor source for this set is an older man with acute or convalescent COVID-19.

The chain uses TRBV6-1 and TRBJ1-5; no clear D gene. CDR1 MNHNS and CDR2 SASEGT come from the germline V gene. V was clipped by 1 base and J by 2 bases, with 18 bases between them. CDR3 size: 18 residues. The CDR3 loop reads CASSEVGFFLTGNQPQHF. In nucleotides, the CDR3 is TGTGCCAGCAGTGAAGTCGGTTTTTTCCTCACGGGCAATCAGCCCCAGCATTTT.

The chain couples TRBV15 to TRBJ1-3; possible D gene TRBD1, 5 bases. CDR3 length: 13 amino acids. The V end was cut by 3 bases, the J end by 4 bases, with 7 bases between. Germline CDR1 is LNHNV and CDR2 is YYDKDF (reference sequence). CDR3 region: CATSRPGGNTIYF. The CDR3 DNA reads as TGTGCCACCAGCAGGCCAGGGGGAAACACCATATATTTT. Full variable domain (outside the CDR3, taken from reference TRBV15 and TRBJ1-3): DAMVIQNPRYQVTQFGKPVTLSCSQTLNHNVMYWYQQKSSQAPKLLFHYYDKDFNNEADTPDNFQSRRPNTSFCFLDIRSPGLGDTAMYLCATSRPGGNTIYFGEGSWLTVV.

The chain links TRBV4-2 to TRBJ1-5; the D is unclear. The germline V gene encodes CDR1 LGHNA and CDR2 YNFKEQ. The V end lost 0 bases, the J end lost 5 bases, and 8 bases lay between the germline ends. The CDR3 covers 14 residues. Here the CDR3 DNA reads TGTGCCAGCAGCCAAGATGACGGGTATCAGCCCCAGCATTTT. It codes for CASSQDDGYQPQHF.

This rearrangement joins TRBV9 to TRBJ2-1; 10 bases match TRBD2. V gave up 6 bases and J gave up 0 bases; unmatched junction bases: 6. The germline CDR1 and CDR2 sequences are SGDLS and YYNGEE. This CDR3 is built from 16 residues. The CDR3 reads CASTRSGGSSYNEQFF. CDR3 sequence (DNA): TGTGCCAGCACCCGTAGCGGGGGGAGCTCCTACAATGAGCAGTTCTTC.

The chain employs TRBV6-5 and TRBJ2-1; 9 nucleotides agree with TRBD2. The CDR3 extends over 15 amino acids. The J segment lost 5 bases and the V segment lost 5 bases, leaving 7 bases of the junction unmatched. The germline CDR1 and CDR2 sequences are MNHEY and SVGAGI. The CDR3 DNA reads TGTGCCAGCAGTACCCGCCTAGCGGGGAACAATGAGCAGTTCTTC. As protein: CASSTRLAGNNEQFF.

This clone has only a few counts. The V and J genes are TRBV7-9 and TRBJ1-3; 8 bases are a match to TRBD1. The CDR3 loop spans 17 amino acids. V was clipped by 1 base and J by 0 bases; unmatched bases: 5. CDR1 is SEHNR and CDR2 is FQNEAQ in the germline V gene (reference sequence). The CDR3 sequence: CASSLGGTGPSGNTIYF. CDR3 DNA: TGTGCCAGCAGCTTAGGGGGGACAGGCCCCTCTGGAAACACCATATATTTT.

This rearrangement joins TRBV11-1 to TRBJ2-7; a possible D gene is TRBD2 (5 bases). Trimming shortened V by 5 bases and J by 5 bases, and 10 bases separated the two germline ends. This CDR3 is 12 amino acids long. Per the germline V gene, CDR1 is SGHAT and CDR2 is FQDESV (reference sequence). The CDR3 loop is CASSPRAHEQYF. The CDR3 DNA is TGTGCCAGCAGCCCGCGGGCCCACGAGCAGTACTTC. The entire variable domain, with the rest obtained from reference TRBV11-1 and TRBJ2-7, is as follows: EAEVAQSPRYKITEKSQAVAFWCDPISGHATLYWYRQILGQGPELLVQFQDESVVDDSQLPKDRFSAERLKGVDSTLKIQPAELGDSAMYLCASSPRAHEQYFGPGTRLTVT.

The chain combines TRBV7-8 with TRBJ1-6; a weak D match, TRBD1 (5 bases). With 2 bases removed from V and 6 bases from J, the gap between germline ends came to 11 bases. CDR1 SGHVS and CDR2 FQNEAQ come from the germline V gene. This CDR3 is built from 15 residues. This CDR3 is CASSLRPGGNSPLHF. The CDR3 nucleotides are TGTGCCAGCAGCTTACGCCCGGGGGGTAATTCACCCCTCCACTTT.

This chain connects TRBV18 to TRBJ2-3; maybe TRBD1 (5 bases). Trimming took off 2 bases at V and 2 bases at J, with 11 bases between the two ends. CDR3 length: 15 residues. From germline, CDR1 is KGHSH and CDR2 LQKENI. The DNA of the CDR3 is TGTGCCAGCTCACCATCACAGGACAACACAGATACGCAGTATTTT. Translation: CASSPSQDNTDTQYF.

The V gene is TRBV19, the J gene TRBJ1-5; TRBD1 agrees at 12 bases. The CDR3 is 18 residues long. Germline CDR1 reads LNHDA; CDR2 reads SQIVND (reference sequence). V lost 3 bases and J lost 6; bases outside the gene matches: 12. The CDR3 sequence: CASSILYSGTGGTQPQHF. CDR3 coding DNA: TGTGCCAGTAGTATCCTCTATTCCGGGACAGGGGGCACTCAGCCCCAGCATTTT. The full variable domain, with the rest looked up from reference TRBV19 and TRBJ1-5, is DGGITQSPKYLFRKEGQNVTLSCEQNLNHDAMYWYRQDPGQGLRLIYYSQIVNDFQKGDIAEGYSVSREKKESFPLTVTSAQKNPTAFYLCASSILYSGTGGTQPQHFGDGTRLSIL.

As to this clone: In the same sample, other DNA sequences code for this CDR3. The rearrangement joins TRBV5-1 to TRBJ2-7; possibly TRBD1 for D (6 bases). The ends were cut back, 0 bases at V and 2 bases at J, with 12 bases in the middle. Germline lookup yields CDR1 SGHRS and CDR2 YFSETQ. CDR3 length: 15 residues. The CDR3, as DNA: TGCGCCAGCAGCTTGGGGGGAACAGGGACCTACGAGCAGTACTTC. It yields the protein CASSLGGTGTYEQYF.

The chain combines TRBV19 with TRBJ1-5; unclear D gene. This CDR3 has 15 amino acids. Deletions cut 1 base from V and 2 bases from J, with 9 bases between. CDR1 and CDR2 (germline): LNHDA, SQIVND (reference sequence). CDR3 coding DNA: TGTGCCAGTAGTATAGGAGCCGGAGGCAATCAGCCCCAGCATTTT. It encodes CASSIGAGGNQPQHF.

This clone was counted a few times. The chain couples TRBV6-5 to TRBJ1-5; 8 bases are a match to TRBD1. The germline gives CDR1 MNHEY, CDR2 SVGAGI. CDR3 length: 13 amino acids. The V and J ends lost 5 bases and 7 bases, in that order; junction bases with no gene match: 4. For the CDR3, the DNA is TGTGCCAGCAGTAACAGGGGGAAGCAGCCCCAGCATTTT. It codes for CASSNRGKQPQHF.

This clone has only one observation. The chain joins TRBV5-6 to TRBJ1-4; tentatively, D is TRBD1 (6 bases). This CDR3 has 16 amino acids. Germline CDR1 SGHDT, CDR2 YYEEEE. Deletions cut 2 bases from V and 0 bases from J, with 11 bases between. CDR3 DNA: TGTGCCAGCAGCTTTGCCTGGGACACAACTAATGAAAAACTGTTTTTT. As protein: CASSFAWDTTNEKLFF.

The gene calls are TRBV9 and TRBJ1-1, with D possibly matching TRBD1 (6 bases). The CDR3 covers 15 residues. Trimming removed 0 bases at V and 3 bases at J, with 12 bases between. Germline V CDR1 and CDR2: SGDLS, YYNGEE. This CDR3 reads CASSVGGPGDTEAFF. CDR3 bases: TGTGCCAGCAGCGTAGGGGGGCCAGGGGACACTGAAGCTTTCTTT.

The CDR3 protein is CASTQGNSYEQYF. For the CDR3, the DNA is TGTGCCAGCACCCAGGGGAATAGCTACGAGCAGTACTTC. The chain has TRBV12-3 or TRBV12-4 and TRBJ2-7; tentatively, D is TRBD1 (6 bases). Deletions cut 7 bases from V and 3 bases from J, with 13 bases between. The CDR3 contains 13 residues.